This entry lists 27 T cell receptor beta chains sequenced from one sample in a study of blood T cells in healthy people across ages. Through a sample-barcoded 5' primer and a J-beta primer mix, a second PCR was run for about 6 to 11 cycles. One entry per CDR3 protein results from TCRdb running MiXCR on the 5' RACE reads. The sample has roughly 1,000,000 distinct CDR3 sequences, under 30% seen once. These data also formed part of another study, on T cells of mothers and their children.

Sequencing was done on a sample of blood. The receptors were sampled from a girl aged 2 to 9 in good health.

Only a few counts were recorded for this clonotype. V is TRBV20-1 and J is TRBJ2-3; D gene ambiguous. CDR3 length equals 12 residues. The germline V gene has CDR1 DFQATT and CDR2 SNEGSKA (reference sequence). V was clipped by 2 bases and J by 2 bases, with 5 bases between them. The CDR3 region has the DNA TGCAGTGCTAGATCTGACACAGATACGCAGTATTTT. Translation: CSARSDTDTQYF.

This clonotype showed up just a few times. V and J are TRBV3-1 and TRBJ2-5; D gene uncertain. Deletions cut 2 bases from V and 5 bases from J, with 12 bases between. The CDR3 is 14 amino acids. Looked up from germline, CDR1 is LGHDT and CDR2 is YNNKEL (reference sequence). CDR3 DNA: TGTGCCAGCAGCCAACGCCCGGAAGAGGAGACCCAGTACTTC. This sequence encodes CASSQRPEEETQYF.

The chain links TRBV6-2 or TRBV6-3 to TRBJ2-2; the D is unclear. Trimming took 0 bases from V and 7 from J, leaving 6 bases between them. The CDR3 runs to 13 residues. CDR1 and CDR2 from the germline V gene are MNHEY and SVGEGT. This CDR3 reads CASSYSLLGELFF. The CDR3 bases are TGTGCCAGCAGTTACTCCTTGCTCGGGGAGCTGTTTTTT.

This clonotype appeared a few times. The V and J genes are TRBV7-2 and TRBJ1-2; possibly TRBD1 for D (5 bases). V was clipped by 5 bases and J by 1 base, with 11 bases between them. The germline CDR1 and CDR2 sequences are SGHTA and FQGNSA. CDR3 length equals 14 residues. The CDR3 sequence: CASSRGDFNYGYTF. For the CDR3, the DNA is TGTGCCAGCAGCCGGGGGGACTTTAACTATGGCTACACCTTC.

The gene calls are TRBV4-2 and TRBJ2-5; 11 bases map to TRBD2. Gene TRBJ2-1 matches the end of the DNA better, so the J call may be wrong. Germline assignment: CDR1 LGHNA and CDR2 YNFKEQ. The CDR3 spans 16 residues. In nucleotides, the CDR3 is TGTGCCAGCAGCCAAGATCTGACTAGCGGGATAAACGAGCAGTTCTTC. Translation gives CASSQDLTSGINEQFF.

The J gene is TRBJ2-7, the V gene TRBV20-1; 8 bases are shared with TRBD1. The junction had 7 bases not matched to a gene; V was cut back by 6 bases and J by 6 bases. Germline V gives CDR1 DFQATT, CDR2 SNEGSKA (reference sequence). The CDR3 consists of 12 residues. The CDR3 sequence: CSAGQGGLEQYF. As DNA, the CDR3 is TGCAGTGCCGGACAGGGCGGCCTCGAGCAGTACTTC.

This clonotype was recorded only once. At one boundary the junction diverges from the germline segment, which might be a read error. The genes are TRBV4-3 and TRBJ1-3, with 7 nucleotides matching TRBD1. The CDR3 length is 15 residues. Looked up from germline, CDR1 is LGHNA and CDR2 is YSLEER. CDR3 amino acids: CAGSQGQGGENTIYF. CDR3 sequence (DNA): TGCGCCGGCAGCCAAGGTCAGGGGGGCGAAAACACCATATATTTT.

This chain connects TRBV14 to TRBJ2-1, with D hard to call. The closer fit of TRBJ2-7 to the DNA end suggests the J call may be wrong. Germline V gene lookup returns CDR1 SGHDN and CDR2 FVKESK. The CDR3 runs to 14 residues. CDR3 DNA: TGTGCCAGCAGCCTAAGGGTCCACTCCTACGAGCAGTACTTC. Translating it yields CASSLRVHSYEQYF.

The chain employs TRBV12-3 or TRBV12-4 and TRBJ1-6, with a tentative D call TRBD1 (6 bases). The CDR3 runs 15 residues. Trimming removed 5 bases at V and 6 bases at J, with 14 bases between. The CDR3 nucleotides read TGTGCCAGCAGTCCGCTACGGACAGCTAATTCACCCCTCCACTTT. This gives the protein CASSPLRTANSPLHF.

This clonotype came up a few times. This chain links TRBV14 with TRBJ2-7; D ambiguous. Germline lookup yields CDR1 SGHDN and CDR2 FVKESK. The germline V and J ends were trimmed by 5 bases and 5 bases, with 10 bases remaining between them. The CDR3 consists of 12 residues. In DNA, the CDR3 is TGTGCCAGCAGCAGGACCCCGGACGAGCAGTACTTC. It is translated as CASSRTPDEQYF.

The V and J genes are TRBV3-1 and TRBJ1-6; D is ambiguous. Trimming removed 3 bases at V and 8 bases at J, with 14 bases between. The length of the CDR3 is 15 residues. Germline V lookup: CDR1 LGHDT, CDR2 YNNKEL (reference sequence). The CDR3 sequence: CASSHKREGYSPLHF. CDR3 in DNA: TGTGCCAGCAGCCACAAGAGGGAGGGTTATTCACCCCTCCACTTT.

This chain's CDR3 is CASSDLPGTGGLDQPQHF. DNA of the CDR3: TGTGCCAGCAGTGACCTTCCCGGGACAGGGGGCTTGGATCAGCCCCAGCATTTT. The chain couples TRBV6-1 to TRBJ1-5, with 12 bases identical to TRBD1. The CDR3 covers 18 residues. Trimming cost V 3 bases and J 5 bases; bases outside gene matches: 11. The germline V gene has CDR1 MNHNS and CDR2 SASEGT.

In this sample, this clonotype turned up once. The V gene is TRBV5-1, the J gene TRBJ2-4; maybe TRBD1 (6 bases). This CDR3 is 12 amino acids long. V was shortened by 6 bases and J by 5 bases, with 9 bases between the two germline ends. The V gene's germline CDR1 is SGHRS and CDR2 YFSETQ. For the CDR3, the DNA is TGCGCCAGCAAAGGGGGTGAAAACATTCAGTACTTC. This codes for CASKGGENIQYF.

In its sample, this clonotype was seen many times. V is TRBV4-3 and J is TRBJ2-7, with D unresolved. V gave up 1 base and J gave up 5 bases, with 15 bases separating them. This CDR3 spans 15 amino acids. CDR1 is LGHNA, CDR2 YSLEER, per germline. In DNA, the CDR3 is TGCGCCAGCAGCCAAGGGGCAGGATTGATGGACGAGCAGTACTTC. Protein: CASSQGAGLMDEQYF.

This sequence joins TRBV20-1 and TRBJ2-7, with D possibly being TRBD1 or TRBD2 (6 bases each). The CDR3 is made up of 15 amino acids. Germline loops: CDR1 DFQATT, CDR2 SNEGSKA (reference sequence). V shed 3 bases and J shed 0 bases, with 15 bases lying between them. The CDR3 protein is CSASRGSGSSYEQYF. CDR3 in DNA: TGCAGTGCTAGCAGGGGTAGCGGAAGCTCCTACGAGCAGTACTTC.

The CDR3 here is CSVEGGGLSAAEAFF. CDR3 sequence (DNA): TGCAGCGTTGAAGGGGGGGGCTTGAGCGCGGCTGAAGCTTTCTTT. The chain joins TRBV29-1 to TRBJ1-1, with D maybe TRBD1 (6 bases). Germline V gives CDR1 SQVTM, CDR2 ANQGSEA. This CDR3 is built from 15 residues. Trimming removed 1 base from V and 6 bases from J, with 18 bases in between.

This clonotype was observed a few times. The chain combines TRBV10-3 with TRBJ2-6; 7 positions match TRBD2. Germline-derived CDR1 and CDR2 are ENHRY and SYGVKD. The CDR3 contains 17 residues. V lost 0 bases, J lost 3 bases, and 5 bases stayed unmatched. The CDR3 loop reads CAISESAGRDGANVLTF. The CDR3 DNA reads TGTGCCATCAGTGAGTCGGCAGGGAGGGATGGGGCCAACGTCCTGACTTTC.

This clonotype showed up just a few times. CDR3: CASSGDSLIGGYTF. The CDR3 DNA reads TGTGCCAGCAGCGGTGACAGCCTAATAGGTGGCTACACCTTC. The chain has TRBV7-9 and TRBJ1-2, with TRBD1 as a possible D gene (5 bases). The germline CDR1 and CDR2 sequences are SEHNR and FQNEAQ (reference sequence). Trimming took off 5 bases at V and 7 bases at J, with 17 bases between the two ends. This CDR3 comprises 14 residues.

This clonotype has more than one count but fewer than ten. Here the CDR3 reads CASSLRSGAGGDEQFF. The CDR3 nucleotides are TGTGCCAGCAGCTTAAGGTCTGGAGCGGGAGGCGATGAGCAGTTCTTC. The chain combines TRBV7-3 with TRBJ2-5; 9 nucleotides align to TRBD2. The DNA end favors TRBJ2-1, so the J call may be wrong. CDR1 and CDR2 from the germline V gene are SGHTA and FQGTGA. The length of the CDR3 is 16 residues.

This clonotype was picked up one time. The chain carries TRBV6-6 and TRBJ2-7; possibly TRBD2 for D (6 bases). V dropped 7 bases and J dropped 1 base, with 11 bases sitting between them. CDR3 length: 13 residues. The V gene's germline CDR1 is MNHNY and CDR2 SVGAGI (reference sequence). Here the CDR3 reads CASKYGSSYEQYF. CDR3 sequence (DNA): TGTGCCAGCAAGTACGGGAGTTCCTACGAGCAGTACTTC.

A word on this clonotype: One junction end disagrees with the germline gene, perhaps due to a read error. The chain couples TRBV10-3 to TRBJ2-5; D possibly matches TRBD1 or TRBD2 (5 bases each). The V gene's germline CDR1 is ENHRY and CDR2 SYGVKD. The CDR3 runs 13 residues. CDR3 loop: CAIGAEGIDEQLF. CDR3 DNA sequence: TGTGCCATCGGGGCAGAGGGGATCGATGAGCAGCTCTTC.

The chain uses TRBV20-1 and TRBJ2-1; D call uncertain. The length of the CDR3 is 14 residues. Trimming took off 7 bases at V and 7 bases at J, with 20 bases between the two ends. Germline CDR1 DFQATT, CDR2 SNEGSKA (reference sequence). The CDR3, as DNA: TGCAGTGAAAGCCAGCCCCGACTCGGGAATGAGCAGTTCTTC. This codes for CSESQPRLGNEQFF.

This clonotype was observed a few times. V is TRBV12-3 or TRBV12-4 and J is TRBJ1-6; D gene unclear. The germline V and J ends were trimmed by 0 bases and 11 bases, with 11 bases remaining between them. This CDR3 is 14 amino acids long. This chain's CDR3 is CASSLAELDPPLHF. The CDR3 nucleotides are TGTGCCAGCAGTTTAGCGGAATTAGATCCACCCCTCCACTTT.

V is TRBV7-9 and J is TRBJ2-3; weak D call: TRBD1 (6 bases). Per germline, CDR1 SEHNR and CDR2 FQNEAQ (reference sequence). This CDR3 comprises 17 residues. V was trimmed by 5 bases and J by 0 bases, leaving 18 bases between them. CDR3 sequence: CASSHPSRTESTDTQYF. The CDR3 DNA sequence: TGTGCCAGCAGCCACCCTAGCCGGACAGAAAGCACAGATACGCAGTATTTT.

This clonotype was picked up a small number of times. CDR3 residues: CASSLWIDLTGANVLTF. In DNA form, the CDR3 reads TGTGCCAGCAGCTTATGGATCGACTTGACTGGGGCCAACGTCCTGACTTTC. J is TRBJ2-6 and V is TRBV7-9; D not resolved. Germline CDR1 SEHNR, CDR2 FQNEAQ (reference sequence). V was cut by 2 bases and J by 2 bases, with 13 bases left in between. CDR3 size: 17 residues. Complete variable domain (other parts from reference TRBV7-9 and TRBJ2-6): DTGVSQNPRHKITKRGQNVTFRCDPISEHNRLYWYRQTLGQGPEFLTYFQNEAQLEKSRLLSDRFSAERPKGSFSTLEIQRTEQGDSAMYLCASSLWIDLTGANVLTFGAGSRLTVL.

The table lists this clonotype with a few counts. V and J are TRBV10-3 and TRBJ2-5, with 8 bases lining up with TRBD1. J gave up 1 base and V 6 bases, and 4 bases lay outside the gene matches. This CDR3 has 14 amino acids. CDR1 and CDR2 from the germline V gene are ENHRY and SYGVKD. CDR3 in amino acids: CAISFGQGQETQYF. The CDR3 coding sequence is TGTGCCATCAGCTTCGGACAGGGCCAAGAGACCCAGTACTTC.

This clonotype has more than one count but fewer than ten. This rearrangement joins TRBV10-3 to TRBJ2-3; D is possibly TRBD2 (5 bases). The CDR3 consists of 14 residues. Trimming stripped 4 bases from V and 2 bases from J, with 10 bases between. The germline V gene has CDR1 ENHRY and CDR2 SYGVKD. The CDR3 nucleotides are TGTGCCATCAGTGCAGAGACTAACACAGATACGCAGTATTTT. This encodes CAISAETNTDTQYF.